The 26 T cell receptor beta chains listed next were all sequenced from one sample in a study of identical twins. MiXCR, run by TCRdb on the 5' RACE reads, gives a single entry per CDR3 protein. Found here are around 480,000 distinct CDR3 sequences, 13% to 15% of them singletons; the top ten hold about 0.94%. Separately, the same data were catalogued under a study of yellow fever vaccine responses in identical twins.

Sequencing was performed on CD4+ T cells sorted from blood. Source of these receptors: a woman aged 18-29 years in good health.

This clonotype was counted a few times. The chain is built from TRBV30 and TRBJ2-2; D not certain. Germline lookup yields CDR1 GTSNPN and CDR2 SVGIG (reference sequence). Trimming stripped 2 bases from V and 8 bases from J, with 12 bases between. The CDR3 runs to 13 residues. For the CDR3, the DNA is TGTGCCTGGAGTTTGAGCCCACGAGGGGAGCTGTTTTTT. This sequence encodes CAWSLSPRGELFF. The variable domain in full, with the rest retrieved from reference TRBV30 and TRBJ2-2, is SQTIHQWPATLVQPVGSPLSLECTVEGTSNPNLYWYRQAAGRGLQLLFYSVGIGQISSEVPQNLSASRPQDRQFILSSKKLLLSDSGFYLCAWSLSPRGELFFGEGSRLTVL.

This clonotype was seen ten or more times. The gene calls are TRBV5-1 and TRBJ1-2; D is uncertain. Germline values: CDR1 SGHRS, CDR2 YFSETQ. With 4 bases removed from V and 8 bases from J, the gap between germline ends came to 18 bases. The CDR3 contains 14 residues. CDR3 nucleotides: TGCGCCAGCAGCAGGGCTACCCCCATGGACGGCTACACCTTC. Amino acid sequence: CASSRATPMDGYTF.

The rearrangement links TRBV2 to TRBJ2-7, with D perhaps matching TRBD1 (6 bases). The CDR3 loop spans 14 amino acids. The germline V gene has CDR1 SNHLY and CDR2 FYNNEI. V lost 2 bases and J 0 bases, leaving 8 bases between the germline ends. This CDR3 is CASSENRASYEQYF. The CDR3 region has the DNA TGTGCCAGCAGTGAAAACAGGGCCTCCTACGAGCAGTACTTC. The variable domain in full, completed from reference TRBV2 and TRBJ2-7, reads EPEVTQTPSHQVTQMGQEVILRCVPISNHLYFYWYRQILGQKVEFLVSFYNNEISEKSEIFDDQFSVERPDGSNFTLKIRSTKLEDSAMYFCASSENRASYEQYFGPGTRLTVT.

The chain is built from TRBV15 and TRBJ2-3; 9 bases line up with TRBD1. Germline V gene sequence: CDR1 LNHNV, CDR2 YYDKDF (reference sequence). The CDR3 is 17 residues long. V shed 0 bases and J 6 bases; nucleotides not matched to a gene: 10. CDR3 protein: CATSRDRPGQGRDTQYF. The CDR3 nucleotides are TGTGCCACCAGCAGAGATCGGCCGGGACAGGGTAGGGATACGCAGTATTTT.

The J gene is TRBJ2-5, the V gene TRBV5-1, with 9 bases identical to TRBD2. The CDR3 contains 19 residues. Germline V gives CDR1 SGHRS, CDR2 YFSETQ. Losses at the gene ends were 3 bases for V and 1 base for J; bases not matched to a gene: 16. Here the CDR3 DNA reads TGCGCCAGCAGCTCCCATAGCGGGGGCGTACTACCATTCCAAGAGACCCAGTACTTC. This gives the protein CASSSHSGGVLPFQETQYF.

This clonotype was seen a handful of times. The chain couples TRBV12-3 or TRBV12-4 to TRBJ2-1; D might be TRBD1 (6 bases). This CDR3 has 16 residues. Trimming cost V 6 bases and J 0 bases, with 15 bases left between them. The CDR3 sequence is CASSRLRTASYNEQFF. CDR3 bases: TGTGCCAGCAGCCGCCTTCGGACAGCCTCCTACAATGAGCAGTTCTTC.

The chain's CDR3 is CASAGVVGQVTGYEQYF. CDR3 DNA sequence: TGTGCCAGCGCCGGAGTTGTGGGACAGGTGACGGGGTACGAGCAGTACTTC. The V and J genes are TRBV28 and TRBJ2-7; 8 bases are shared with TRBD1. CDR1 is MDHEN, CDR2 SYDVKM, per germline. J gave up 4 bases and V 8 bases, and 19 bases lay outside the gene matches. This CDR3 comprises 17 residues.

The chain combines TRBV12-3 or TRBV12-4 with TRBJ2-7; 11 nucleotides align to TRBD2. Unmatched junction bases numbered 9, after V lost 6 bases and J lost 5 bases. The CDR3 is 15 amino acids. The CDR3 loop reads CASSAVAGGIHEQYF. Here the CDR3 DNA reads TGTGCCAGCAGCGCGGTAGCGGGAGGGATCCACGAGCAGTACTTC.

Details on this clonotype: Possible read error: a much larger clone is one base away. The chain joins TRBV6-5 to TRBJ2-1, with TRBD1 as a possible D gene (7 bases). Deletions cut 2 bases from V and 7 bases from J, with 9 bases between. Germline-derived CDR1 and CDR2 are MNHEY and SVGAGI. This CDR3 is built from 13 residues. The CDR3 sequence is CASSYPGGNEQFF. The CDR3 DNA is TGTGCCAGCAGTTACCCAGGGGGGAATGAGCAGTTCTTC.

Here the CDR3 reads CASSPSTGVTEAFF. For the CDR3, the DNA is TGCGCCAGCAGCCCATCCACAGGGGTCACTGAAGCTTTCTTT. The chain is built from TRBV4-3 and TRBJ1-1; TRBD1 matches 7 bases. The CDR3 length is 14 residues. V shed 4 bases, J shed 4 bases, and the junction held 6 bases outside the gene matches. Germline-derived CDR1 and CDR2 are LGHNA and YSLEER.

V gene TRBV18 combines with J gene TRBJ2-3; 9 bases map to TRBD2. The germline V gene has CDR1 KGHSH and CDR2 LQKENI. The junction had 12 bases not matched to a gene; V was cut back by 5 bases and J by 0 bases. CDR3 length equals 18 residues. CDR3: CASSKRLAEAFSTDTQYF. The CDR3 DNA reads TGTGCCAGCTCAAAGAGACTAGCGGAGGCCTTTAGCACAGATACGCAGTATTTT.

This clonotype showed up just a few times. V usage is TRBV3-1 and J usage is TRBJ2-2, with 10 nucleotides matching TRBD2. This CDR3 region has 18 residues. Trimming cost V 3 bases and J 1 base; bases outside gene matches: 8. Germline V CDR1 and CDR2: LGHDT, YNNKEL (reference sequence). In DNA, the CDR3 is TGTGCCAGCAGCCATCTCCGAGCGGGGGGGATGAACACCGGGGAGCTGTTTTTT. Its protein is CASSHLRAGGMNTGELFF. The full variable domain, its missing parts supplied by reference TRBV3-1 and TRBJ2-2, is DTAVSQTPKYLVTQMGNDKSIKCEQNLGHDTMYWYKQDSKKFLKIMFSYNNKELIINETVPNRFSPKSPDKAHLNLHINSLELGDSAVYFCASSHLRAGGMNTGELFFGEGSRLTVL.

The J gene is TRBJ2-7, the V gene TRBV20-1; D is perhaps TRBD1 (6 bases). V was shortened by 2 bases and J by 6 bases, with 14 bases between the two germline ends. The CDR3 spans 13 residues. CDR1 is DFQATT and CDR2 is SNEGSKA in the germline V gene (reference sequence). CDR3 bases: TGCAGTGCTAGACTACAGGGATTACTCGAGCAGTACTTC. It yields the protein CSARLQGLLEQYF.

This chain joins TRBV7-2 and TRBJ2-3; 13 nucleotides match TRBD2. This CDR3 comprises 17 residues. Germline V CDR1 and CDR2: SGHTA, FQGNSA. V was pared by 0 bases and J by 2 bases, with 2 bases of the junction left unmatched. The CDR3 reads CASSLAGLAGTTDTQYF. In DNA, the CDR3 is TGTGCCAGCAGCTTAGCGGGACTAGCGGGGACCACAGATACGCAGTATTTT.

The chain joins TRBV9 to TRBJ2-7, with 7 bases fitting TRBD1. This CDR3 has 14 amino acids. V was pared by 3 bases and J by 3 bases, with 6 bases of the junction left unmatched. CDR1 and CDR2 (germline): SGDLS, YYNGEE. CDR3 nucleotide sequence: TGTGCCAGCAGCGGGGGGACAGCCAGCTACGAGCAGTACTTC. Encoded protein: CASSGGTASYEQYF.

In its sample, this clonotype was seen a few times. The chain uses TRBV11-2 and TRBJ2-1; 11 nucleotides align to TRBD2. CDR3 length: 15 residues. CDR1 and CDR2 (germline): SGHAT, FQNNGV. Trimming at V came to 3 bases and at J to 9 bases, leaving 7 bases not matched to a gene. The DNA for the CDR3 is TGTGCCAGCAGCTTCGTTAGCGGGAGGGCAGGTGAGCAGTTCTTC. Translating gives CASSFVSGRAGEQFF.

This clonotype came up a few times. V usage is TRBV5-1 and J usage is TRBJ2-7; D is possibly TRBD1 or TRBD2 (5 bases each). The V end lost 3 bases, the J end lost 4 bases, and 8 bases lay between the germline ends. This CDR3 has 12 residues. In germline, CDR1 is SGHRS, CDR2 YFSETQ. CDR3 bases: TGCGCCAGCAGCTCTGAGGGGTACGAGCAGTACTTC. Protein sequence: CASSSEGYEQYF.

Remarks on this clonotype: One end of the junction fails to match germline, which may point to a read error. As DNA, the CDR3 is TGTGCCAGCAGCCTGACCGGGGGATTAACTGAAGCTTCCTTT. It translates to CASSLTGGLTEASF. The chain joins TRBV28 to TRBJ1-1; D might be TRBD1 (5 bases). CDR1 and CDR2 from the germline V gene are MDHEN and SYDVKM. The CDR3 runs 14 residues.

This clonotype was observed at least ten times. The gene calls are TRBV29-1 and TRBJ2-7, with 9 positions matching TRBD1. The CDR3 loop spans 11 amino acids. J lost 3 bases, V lost 8 bases, and 2 bases had no gene match. Germline-derived CDR1 and CDR2 are SQVTM and ANQGSEA. CDR3: CSTGQGYEQYF. In DNA form, the CDR3 reads TGCAGCACGGGACAGGGCTACGAGCAGTACTTC.

This clonotype was seen only a few times. The chain uses TRBV5-1 and TRBJ2-2; a possible D gene is TRBD2 (6 bases). CDR3 size: 16 residues. CDR1 and CDR2 from the germline V gene are SGHRS and YFSETQ. Trimming removed 3 bases at V and 6 bases at J, with 18 bases between. The CDR3 bases are TGCGCCAGCAGCTATAGCGGTCAATTCGGACCCGGGGAGCTGTTTTTT. Protein product: CASSYSGQFGPGELFF.

This clonotype was seen a few times. This sequence joins TRBV5-1 and TRBJ2-7; 10 bases match TRBD2. Germline V CDR1 and CDR2: SGHRS, YFSETQ. Losses at the gene ends were 3 bases for V and 5 bases for J; bases not matched to a gene: 5. The CDR3 totals 14 residues. The CDR3 DNA reads TGCGCCAGCAGCTCCCTAGCGGGAGTCAACGAGCAGTACTTC. Translated, it gives CASSSLAGVNEQYF.

V and J are TRBV19 and TRBJ2-5; maybe TRBD2 (5 bases). Germline lookup yields CDR1 LNHDA and CDR2 SQIVND (reference sequence). This CDR3 has 14 residues. V was pared by 3 bases and J by 4 bases, with 12 bases between. CDR3 in amino acids: CASSISGGRETQYF. The CDR3 coding sequence is TGTGCCAGTAGTATCTCAGGAGGCAGAGAGACCCAGTACTTC.

The chain couples TRBV20-1 to TRBJ2-7; TRBD2 agrees at 12 bases. This CDR3 is 14 amino acids long. Germline lookup yields CDR1 DFQATT and CDR2 SNEGSKA (reference sequence). The V gene end was trimmed by 2 bases and the J gene end by 7 bases; junction bases not matched to a gene: 6. In DNA, the CDR3 is TGCAGTGCTAGACCCAGGACTAGCGGGATTGAGCAGTACTTC. Protein sequence: CSARPRTSGIEQYF.

This clonotype was seen only a few times. The chain is built from TRBV29-1 and TRBJ2-2, with TRBD1 matching 9 bases. The CDR3 contains 15 residues. The germline gives CDR1 SQVTM, CDR2 ANQGSEA. Trimming removed 0 bases from V and 6 bases from J; junction bases left unmatched: 5. CDR3 sequence (DNA): TGCAGCGTTGAAGAATACAGGGGGCGCCCCGGGGAGCTGTTTTTT. It is translated as CSVEEYRGRPGELFF.

The J gene is TRBJ2-7, the V gene TRBV12-3 or TRBV12-4; D perhaps matches TRBD1 (6 bases). Trimming stripped 4 bases from V and 7 bases from J, with 17 bases between. This CDR3 is 14 amino acids long. This chain's CDR3 is CASSSGAERGEQYF. Written as DNA, the CDR3 is TGTGCCAGCAGTTCAGGTGCCGAAAGGGGGGAGCAGTACTTC.

This clonotype was observed a few times. Here the CDR3 reads CSASGQGATNQPQHF. DNA of the CDR3: TGCAGTGCCTCCGGACAGGGGGCTACCAATCAGCCCCAGCATTTT. The V and J genes are TRBV20-1 and TRBJ1-5; 11 bases match TRBD1. The J segment lost 3 bases and the V segment lost 6 bases, leaving 7 bases of the junction unmatched. The CDR3 sequence is 15 residues long. In germline, CDR1 is DFQATT, CDR2 SNEGSKA (reference sequence).